What follows describes a single TCR beta chain. Original methodology: Amplification with reference gene primers provided the estimates of nucleated cell counts. TCRdb's table, derived via immunoSEQ multiplex PCR, lists solely in-frame clones and lacks some. V, J and clone size were drawn from that table, and D and trimming were deduced from the DNA. The table has about 170,000 clones, approximately 87% seen once. The sample belongs to a study of blood T cell repertoires in COVID-19. Overall study: Material from acute and convalescent COVID-19 was sourced from the United States, Italy and Spain. T cells, B-cell-depleted T cells, or PBMCs provided the cDNA or gDNA that served as material.

This receptor was obtained from a man younger than 30 with active or convalescent COVID-19. Input material: peripheral blood.

The chain's CDR3 is CASSPPPGGNGYTF. In DNA form, the CDR3 reads TGTGCCAGTAGTCCCCCTCCGGGGGGGAATGGCTACACCTTC. The rearrangement joins TRBV19 to TRBJ1-2, with a possible D match to TRBD1 (5 bases). Trimming removed 5 bases from V and 6 bases from J, with 16 bases in between. This CDR3 has 14 residues. Germline V gene data show CDR1 as LNHDA and CDR2 as SQIVND (reference sequence).